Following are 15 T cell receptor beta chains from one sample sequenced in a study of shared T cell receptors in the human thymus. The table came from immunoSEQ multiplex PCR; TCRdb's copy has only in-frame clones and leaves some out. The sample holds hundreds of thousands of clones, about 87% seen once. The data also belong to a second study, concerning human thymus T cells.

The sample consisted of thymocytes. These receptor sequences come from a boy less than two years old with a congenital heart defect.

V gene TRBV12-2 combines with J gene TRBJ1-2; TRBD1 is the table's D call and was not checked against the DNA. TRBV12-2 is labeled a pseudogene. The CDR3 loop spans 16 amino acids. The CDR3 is CASRFPRQEPNYGYTF. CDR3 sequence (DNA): TGTGCAAGTCGCTTCCCCCGACAGGAACCCAACTATGGCTACACCTTC.

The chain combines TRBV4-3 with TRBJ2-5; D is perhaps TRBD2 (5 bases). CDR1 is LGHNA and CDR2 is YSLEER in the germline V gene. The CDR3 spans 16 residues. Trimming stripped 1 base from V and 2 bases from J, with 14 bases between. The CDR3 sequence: CASSQGDSVVQETQYF. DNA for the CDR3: TGCGCCAGCAGCCAAGGGGATAGCGTGGTACAAGAGACCCAGTACTTC.

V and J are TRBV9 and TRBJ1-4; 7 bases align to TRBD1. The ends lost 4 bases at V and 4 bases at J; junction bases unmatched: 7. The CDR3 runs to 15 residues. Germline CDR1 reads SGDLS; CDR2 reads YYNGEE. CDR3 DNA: TGTGCCAGCAGCCCTCGGACAGGCGTTAATGAAAAACTGTTTTTT. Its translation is CASSPRTGVNEKLFF.

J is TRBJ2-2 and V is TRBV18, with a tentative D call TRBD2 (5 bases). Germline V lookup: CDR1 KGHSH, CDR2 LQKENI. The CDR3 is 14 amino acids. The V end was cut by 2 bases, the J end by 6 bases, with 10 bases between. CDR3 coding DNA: TGTGCCAGCTCACCAAGTCGGACTGCCGGGGAGCTGTTTTTT. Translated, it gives CASSPSRTAGELFF.

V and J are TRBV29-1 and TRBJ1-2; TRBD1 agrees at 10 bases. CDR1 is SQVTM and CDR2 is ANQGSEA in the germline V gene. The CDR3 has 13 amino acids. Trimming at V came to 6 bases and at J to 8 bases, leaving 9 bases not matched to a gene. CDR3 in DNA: TGCAGCGTCCACAGGGACAGGGGTGAAGGCTACACCTTC. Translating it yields CSVHRDRGEGYTF.

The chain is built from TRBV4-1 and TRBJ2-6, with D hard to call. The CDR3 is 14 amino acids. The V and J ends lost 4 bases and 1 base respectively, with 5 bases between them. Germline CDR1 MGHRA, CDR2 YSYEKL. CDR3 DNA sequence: TGCGCCAGCAGCCCAAAATCTGGGGCCAACGTCCTGACTTTC. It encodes CASSPKSGANVLTF.

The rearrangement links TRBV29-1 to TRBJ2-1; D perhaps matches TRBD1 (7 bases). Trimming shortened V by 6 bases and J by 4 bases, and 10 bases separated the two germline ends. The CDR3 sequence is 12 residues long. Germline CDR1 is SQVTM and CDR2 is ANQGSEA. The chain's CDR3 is CSVGGQYNEQFF. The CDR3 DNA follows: TGCAGCGTGGGGGGACAGTACAATGAGCAGTTCTTC.

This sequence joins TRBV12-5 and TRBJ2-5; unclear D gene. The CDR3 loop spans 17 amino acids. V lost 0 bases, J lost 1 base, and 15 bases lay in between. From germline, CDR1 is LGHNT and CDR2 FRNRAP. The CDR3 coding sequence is TGTGCTAGTGGTTTGGTAAGGTCAGACTCCTTCCAAGAGACCCAGTACTTC. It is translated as CASGLVRSDSFQETQYF.

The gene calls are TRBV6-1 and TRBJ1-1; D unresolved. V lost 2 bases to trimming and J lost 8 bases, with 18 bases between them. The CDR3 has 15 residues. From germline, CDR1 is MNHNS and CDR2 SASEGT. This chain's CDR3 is CASSEQSRRAGEAFF. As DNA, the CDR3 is TGTGCCAGCAGTGAACAGTCTCGTAGGGCGGGGGAAGCTTTCTTT.

CDR3 in amino acids: CASSQAPSRTARETQYF. Here the CDR3 DNA reads TGCGCCAGCAGCCAAGCCCCAAGCCGGACAGCAAGGGAGACCCAGTACTTC. The V and J genes are TRBV4-1 and TRBJ2-5; D is possibly TRBD1 (6 bases). The germline V and J ends were trimmed by 1 base and 5 bases, with 20 bases remaining between them. Germline V lookup: CDR1 MGHRA, CDR2 YSYEKL. This CDR3 has 17 residues.

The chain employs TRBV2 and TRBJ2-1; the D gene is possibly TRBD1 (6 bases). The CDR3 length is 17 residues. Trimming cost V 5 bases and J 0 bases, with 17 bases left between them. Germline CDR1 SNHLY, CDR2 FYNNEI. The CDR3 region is CASSWDTLRSSYNEQFF. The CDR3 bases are TGTGCCAGCAGTTGGGACACACTGAGGAGCTCCTACAATGAGCAGTTCTTC.

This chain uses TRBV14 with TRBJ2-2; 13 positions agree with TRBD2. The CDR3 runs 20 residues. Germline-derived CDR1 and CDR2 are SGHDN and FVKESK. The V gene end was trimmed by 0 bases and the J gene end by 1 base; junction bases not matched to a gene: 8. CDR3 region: CASSQDPTGTSGKNTGELFF. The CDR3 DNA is TGTGCCAGCAGCCAAGACCCCACCGGGACTAGCGGGAAGAACACCGGGGAGCTGTTTTTT.

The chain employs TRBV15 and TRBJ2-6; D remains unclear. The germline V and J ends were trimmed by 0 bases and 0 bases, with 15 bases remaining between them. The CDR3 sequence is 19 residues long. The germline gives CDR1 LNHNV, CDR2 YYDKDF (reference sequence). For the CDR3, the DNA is TGTGCCACCAGCAGAGAGCCCCTGGGCCCCAGCTCTGGGGCCAACGTCCTGACTTTC. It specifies CATSREPLGPSSGANVLTF.

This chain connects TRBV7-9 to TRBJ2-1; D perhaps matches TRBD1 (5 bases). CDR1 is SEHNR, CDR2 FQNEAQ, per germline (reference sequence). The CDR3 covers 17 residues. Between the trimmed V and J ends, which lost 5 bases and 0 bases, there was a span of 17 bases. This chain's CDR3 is CASSLRTQASSYNEQFF. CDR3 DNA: TGTGCCAGCAGCCTTCGTACACAGGCGAGCTCCTACAATGAGCAGTTCTTC.

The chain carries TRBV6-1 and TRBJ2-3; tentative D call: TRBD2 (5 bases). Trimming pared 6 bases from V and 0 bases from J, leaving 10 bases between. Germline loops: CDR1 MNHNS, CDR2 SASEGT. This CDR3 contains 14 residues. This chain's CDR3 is CASRESGSTDTQYF. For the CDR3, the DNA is TGTGCCAGCAGGGAAAGCGGAAGCACAGATACGCAGTATTTT.